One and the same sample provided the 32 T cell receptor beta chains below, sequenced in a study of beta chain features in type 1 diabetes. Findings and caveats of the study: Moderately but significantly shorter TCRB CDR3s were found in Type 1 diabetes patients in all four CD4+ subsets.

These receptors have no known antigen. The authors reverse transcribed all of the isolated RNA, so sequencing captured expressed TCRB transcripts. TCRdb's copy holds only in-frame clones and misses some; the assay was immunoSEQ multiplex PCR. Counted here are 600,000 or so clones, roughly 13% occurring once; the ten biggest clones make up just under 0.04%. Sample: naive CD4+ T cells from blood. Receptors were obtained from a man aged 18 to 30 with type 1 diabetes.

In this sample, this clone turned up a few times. The CDR3 region has the DNA TGTGCCAGCAGTCCCCAGGGGGACTATGGCTACACCTTC. Encoded protein: CASSPQGDYGYTF. The V call is TRBV11-2, the J call TRBJ1-2; 7 positions match TRBD1. CDR3 size: 13 residues. Germline V gives CDR1 SGHAT, CDR2 FQNNGV. After removal of 6 bases from V and 3 bases from J, the junction contained 4 bases not matched to a gene. The full variable domain, completed using reference TRBV11-2 and TRBJ1-2, is EAGVAQSPRYKIIEKRQSVAFWCNPISGHATLYWYQQILGQGPKLLIQFQNNGVVDDSQLPKDRFSAERLKGVDSTLKIQPAKLEDSAVYLCASSPQGDYGYTFGSGTRLTVV.

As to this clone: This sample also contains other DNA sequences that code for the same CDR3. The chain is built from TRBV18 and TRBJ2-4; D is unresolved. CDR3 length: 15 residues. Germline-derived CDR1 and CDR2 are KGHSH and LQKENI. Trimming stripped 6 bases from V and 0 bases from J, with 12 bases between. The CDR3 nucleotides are TGTGCCAGCTCGCCAACGAGACTAGCCAAAAACATTCAGTACTTC. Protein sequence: CASSPTRLAKNIQYF.

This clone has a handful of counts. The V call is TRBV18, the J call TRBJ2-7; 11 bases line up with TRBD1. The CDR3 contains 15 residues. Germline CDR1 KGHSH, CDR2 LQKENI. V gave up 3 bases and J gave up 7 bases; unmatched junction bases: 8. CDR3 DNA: TGTGCCAGCTCACCCTTCCGGGACAGGGGGAATGAGCAGTACTTC. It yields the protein CASSPFRDRGNEQYF.

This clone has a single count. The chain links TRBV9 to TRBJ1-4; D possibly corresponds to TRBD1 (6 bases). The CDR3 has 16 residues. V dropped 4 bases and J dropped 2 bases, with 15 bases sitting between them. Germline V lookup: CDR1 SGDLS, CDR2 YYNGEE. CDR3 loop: CASSPHRAATNEKLFF. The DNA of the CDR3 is TGTGCCAGCAGCCCCCACAGGGCCGCTACTAATGAAAAACTGTTTTTT.

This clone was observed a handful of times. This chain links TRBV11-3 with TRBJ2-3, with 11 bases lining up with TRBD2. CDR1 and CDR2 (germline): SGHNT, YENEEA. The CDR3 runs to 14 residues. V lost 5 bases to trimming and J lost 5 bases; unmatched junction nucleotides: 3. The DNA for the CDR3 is TGTGCCAGCAGCCGGGGACTAGCGGAAGATACGCAGTATTTT. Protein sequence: CASSRGLAEDTQYF.

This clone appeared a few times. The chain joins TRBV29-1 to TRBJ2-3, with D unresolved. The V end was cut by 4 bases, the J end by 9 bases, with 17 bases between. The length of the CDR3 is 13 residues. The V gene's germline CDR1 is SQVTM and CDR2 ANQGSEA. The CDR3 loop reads CSVVAPLHETQYF. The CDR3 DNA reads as TGCAGCGTTGTGGCCCCTCTACACGAGACGCAGTATTTT.

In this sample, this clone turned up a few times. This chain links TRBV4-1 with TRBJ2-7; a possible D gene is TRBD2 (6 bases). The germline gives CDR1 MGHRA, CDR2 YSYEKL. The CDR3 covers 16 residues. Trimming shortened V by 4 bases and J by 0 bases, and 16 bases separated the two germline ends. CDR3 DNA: TGCGCCAGCAGCCCGGGAGTGGCGACAATCTCCTACGAGCAGTACTTC. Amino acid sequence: CASSPGVATISYEQYF.

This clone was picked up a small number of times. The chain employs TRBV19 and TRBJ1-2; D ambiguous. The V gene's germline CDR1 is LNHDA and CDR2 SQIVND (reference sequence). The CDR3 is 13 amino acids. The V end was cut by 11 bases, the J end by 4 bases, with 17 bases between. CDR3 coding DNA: TGTGCCTCCTCATGGGTAGCTGGCTATGGCTACACCTTC. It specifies CASSWVAGYGYTF.

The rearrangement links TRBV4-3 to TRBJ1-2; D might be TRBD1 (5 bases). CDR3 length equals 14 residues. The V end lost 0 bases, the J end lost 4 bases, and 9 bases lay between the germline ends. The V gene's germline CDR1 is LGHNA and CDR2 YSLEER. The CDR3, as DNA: TGCGCCAGCAGCCAAGAGAGGGACTCCTATGGCTACACCTTC. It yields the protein CASSQERDSYGYTF.

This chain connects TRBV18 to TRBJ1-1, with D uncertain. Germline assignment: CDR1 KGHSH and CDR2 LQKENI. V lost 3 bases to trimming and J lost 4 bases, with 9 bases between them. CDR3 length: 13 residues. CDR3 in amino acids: CASSPDVSTEAFF. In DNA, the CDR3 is TGTGCCAGCTCACCGGACGTTAGCACTGAAGCTTTCTTT.

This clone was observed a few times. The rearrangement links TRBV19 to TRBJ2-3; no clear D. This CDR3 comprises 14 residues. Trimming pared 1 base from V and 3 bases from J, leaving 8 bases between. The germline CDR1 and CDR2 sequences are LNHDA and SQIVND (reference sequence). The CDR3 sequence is CASSIGTVTDTQYF. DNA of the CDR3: TGTGCCAGTAGTATAGGGACCGTAACAGATACGCAGTATTTT.

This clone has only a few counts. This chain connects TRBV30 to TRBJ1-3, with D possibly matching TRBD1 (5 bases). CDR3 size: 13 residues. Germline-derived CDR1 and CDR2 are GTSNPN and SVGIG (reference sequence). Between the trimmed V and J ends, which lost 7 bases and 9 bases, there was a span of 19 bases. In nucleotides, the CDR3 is TGTGCCTCCTCGTCTGGGGCCCGAACCACCATATATTTT. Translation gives CASSSGARTTIYF.

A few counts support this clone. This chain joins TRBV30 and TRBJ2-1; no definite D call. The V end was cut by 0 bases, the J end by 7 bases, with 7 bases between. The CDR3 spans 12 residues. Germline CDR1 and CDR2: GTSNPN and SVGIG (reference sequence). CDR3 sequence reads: CAWSVGANEQFF. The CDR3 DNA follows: TGTGCCTGGAGTGTCGGCGCGAATGAGCAGTTCTTC.

The CDR3 sequence is CASSSHLGLSGSYNEQFF. The CDR3 DNA follows: TGTGCCAGCAGCTCGCACCTCGGACTATCCGGCTCCTACAATGAGCAGTTCTTC. The gene calls are TRBV11-1 and TRBJ2-1; a weak D match, TRBD2 (6 bases). The CDR3 totals 18 residues. From germline, CDR1 is SGHAT and CDR2 FQDESV (reference sequence). V lost 4 bases and J 0 bases, leaving 19 bases between the germline ends.

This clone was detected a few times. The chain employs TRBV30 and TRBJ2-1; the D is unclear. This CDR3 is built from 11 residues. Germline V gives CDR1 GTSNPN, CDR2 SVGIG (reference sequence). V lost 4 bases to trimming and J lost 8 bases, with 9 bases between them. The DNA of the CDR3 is TGTGCCTGGATAAGGGAAGATGAGCAGTTCTTC. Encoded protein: CAWIREDEQFF.

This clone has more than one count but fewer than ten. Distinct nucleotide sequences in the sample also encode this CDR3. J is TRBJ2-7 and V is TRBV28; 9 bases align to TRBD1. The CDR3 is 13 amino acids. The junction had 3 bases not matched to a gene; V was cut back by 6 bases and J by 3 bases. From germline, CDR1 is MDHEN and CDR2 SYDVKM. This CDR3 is CASRGTGSYEQYF. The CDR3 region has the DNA TGTGCCAGCAGGGGGACAGGGAGCTACGAGCAGTACTTC.

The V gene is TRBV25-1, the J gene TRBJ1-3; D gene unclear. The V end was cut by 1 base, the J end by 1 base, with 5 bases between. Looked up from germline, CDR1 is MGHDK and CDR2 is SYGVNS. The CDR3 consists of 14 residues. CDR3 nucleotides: TGTGCCAGCAGTGAATTGCGATCTGGAAACACCATATATTTT. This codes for CASSELRSGNTIYF.

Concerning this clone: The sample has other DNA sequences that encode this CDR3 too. The CDR3 nucleotides are TGTGCCTGGAGTGTCAGGAACAATCAGCCCCAGCATTTT. This codes for CAWSVRNNQPQHF. J is TRBJ1-5 and V is TRBV30; D not resolved. Trimming took off 0 bases at V and 3 bases at J, with 6 bases between the two ends. CDR1 and CDR2 from the germline V gene are GTSNPN and SVGIG (reference sequence). The CDR3 length is 13 residues.

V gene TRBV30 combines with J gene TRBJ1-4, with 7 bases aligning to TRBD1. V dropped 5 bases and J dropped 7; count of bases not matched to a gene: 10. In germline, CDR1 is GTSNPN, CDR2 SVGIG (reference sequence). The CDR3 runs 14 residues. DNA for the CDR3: TGTGCCTGGTCACCGGGACAGCTCGCTGAAAAACTGTTTTTT. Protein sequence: CAWSPGQLAEKLFF. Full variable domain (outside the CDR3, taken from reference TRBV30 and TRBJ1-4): SQTIHQWPATLVQPVGSPLSLECTVEGTSNPNLYWYRQAAGRGLQLLFYSVGIGQISSEVPQNLSASRPQDRQFILSSKKLLLSDSGFYLCAWSPGQLAEKLFFGSGTQLSVL.

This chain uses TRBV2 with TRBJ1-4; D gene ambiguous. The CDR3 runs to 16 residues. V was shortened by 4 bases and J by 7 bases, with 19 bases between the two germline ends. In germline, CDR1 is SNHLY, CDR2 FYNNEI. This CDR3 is CASSVRRALGGEKLFF. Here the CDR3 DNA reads TGTGCCAGCAGTGTAAGAAGAGCGTTGGGTGGTGAAAAACTGTTTTTT.

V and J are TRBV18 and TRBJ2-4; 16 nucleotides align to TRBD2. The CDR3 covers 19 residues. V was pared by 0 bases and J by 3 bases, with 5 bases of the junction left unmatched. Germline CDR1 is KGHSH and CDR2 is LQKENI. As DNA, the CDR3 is TGTGCCAGCTCACCACCTTCGGGACTAGCGGGAGGGGTCAAAAACATTCAGTACTTC. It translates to CASSPPSGLAGGVKNIQYF.

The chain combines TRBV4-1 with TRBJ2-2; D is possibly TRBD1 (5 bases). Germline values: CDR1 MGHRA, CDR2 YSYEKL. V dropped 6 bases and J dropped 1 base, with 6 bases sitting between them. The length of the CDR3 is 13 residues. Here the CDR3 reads CASRTGNTGELFF. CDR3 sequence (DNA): TGCGCCAGCAGAACAGGGAACACCGGGGAGCTGTTTTTT.

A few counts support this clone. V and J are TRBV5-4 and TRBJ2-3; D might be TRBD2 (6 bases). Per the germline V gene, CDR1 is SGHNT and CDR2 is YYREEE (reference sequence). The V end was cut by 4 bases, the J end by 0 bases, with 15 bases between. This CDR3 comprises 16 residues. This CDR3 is CASSRNSGSSTDTQYF. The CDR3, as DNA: TGTGCCAGCAGCCGTAATAGCGGTTCTAGCACAGATACGCAGTATTTT.

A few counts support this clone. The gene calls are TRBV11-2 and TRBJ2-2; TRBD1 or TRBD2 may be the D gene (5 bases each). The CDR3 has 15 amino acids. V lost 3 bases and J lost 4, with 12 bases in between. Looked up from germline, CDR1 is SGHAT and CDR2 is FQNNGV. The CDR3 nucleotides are TGTGCCAGCAGCTTCATACGGGGCCCCACCGGGGAGCTGTTTTTT. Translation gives CASSFIRGPTGELFF.

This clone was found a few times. The CDR3 reads CASSARRLLNEKLFF. CDR3 bases: TGTGCCAGCAGTGCCCGGCGGCTGTTAAATGAAAAACTGTTTTTT. This chain links TRBV25-1 with TRBJ1-4; D is unresolved. V dropped 4 bases and J dropped 5 bases, with 14 bases sitting between them. The length of the CDR3 is 15 residues. The germline V gene has CDR1 MGHDK and CDR2 SYGVNS.

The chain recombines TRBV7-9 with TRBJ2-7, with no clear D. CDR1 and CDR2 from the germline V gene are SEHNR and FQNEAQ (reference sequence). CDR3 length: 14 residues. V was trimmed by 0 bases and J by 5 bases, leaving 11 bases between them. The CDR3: CASSLAGSSDEQYF. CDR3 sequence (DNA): TGTGCCAGCAGCTTAGCTGGTTCCTCTGACGAGCAGTACTTC.

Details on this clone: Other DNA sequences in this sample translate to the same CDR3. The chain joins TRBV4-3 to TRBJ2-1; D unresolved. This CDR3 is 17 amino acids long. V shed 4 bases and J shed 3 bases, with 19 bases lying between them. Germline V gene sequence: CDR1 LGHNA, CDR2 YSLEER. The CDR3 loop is CASSPRSVGLGYNEQFF. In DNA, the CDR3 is TGCGCCAGCAGCCCGAGGTCCGTGGGTCTGGGCTACAATGAGCAGTTCTTC.

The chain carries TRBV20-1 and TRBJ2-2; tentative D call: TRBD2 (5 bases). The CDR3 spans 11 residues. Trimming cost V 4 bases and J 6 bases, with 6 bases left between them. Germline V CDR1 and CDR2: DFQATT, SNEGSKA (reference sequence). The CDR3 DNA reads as TGCAGTGCTATAGCGTCCGGGGAGCTGTTTTTT. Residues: CSAIASGELFF.

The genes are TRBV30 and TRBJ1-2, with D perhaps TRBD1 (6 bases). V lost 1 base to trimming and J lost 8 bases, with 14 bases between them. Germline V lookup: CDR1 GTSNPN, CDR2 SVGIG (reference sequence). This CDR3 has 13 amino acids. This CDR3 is CAWSDMGGLGYTF. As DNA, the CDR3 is TGTGCCTGGAGTGACATGGGGGGCTTGGGCTACACCTTC.

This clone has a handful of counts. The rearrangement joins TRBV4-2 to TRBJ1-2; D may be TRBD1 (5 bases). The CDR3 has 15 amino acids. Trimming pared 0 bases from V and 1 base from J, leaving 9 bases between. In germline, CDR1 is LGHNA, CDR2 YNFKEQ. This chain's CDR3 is CASSQDTRVNYGYTF. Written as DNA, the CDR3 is TGTGCCAGCAGCCAAGATACCAGGGTTAACTATGGCTACACCTTC.

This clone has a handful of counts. The CDR3 nucleotides are TGTGCCAGCACTCGTCTGACTAGCGGGAACTCCTACGAGCAGTACTTC. This translates into CASTRLTSGNSYEQYF. The rearrangement links TRBV5-6 to TRBJ2-7, with TRBD2 matching 11 bases. The V and J ends lost 6 bases and 0 bases, in that order; junction bases with no gene match: 8. The CDR3 contains 16 residues. Germline V gene sequence: CDR1 SGHDT, CDR2 YYEEEE.

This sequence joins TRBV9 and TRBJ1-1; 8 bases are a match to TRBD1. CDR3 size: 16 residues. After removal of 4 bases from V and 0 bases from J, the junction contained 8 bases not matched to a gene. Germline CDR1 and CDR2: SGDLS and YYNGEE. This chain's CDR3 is CASSTPQGGMNTEAFF. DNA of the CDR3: TGTGCCAGCAGCACCCCACAGGGGGGGATGAACACTGAAGCTTTCTTT. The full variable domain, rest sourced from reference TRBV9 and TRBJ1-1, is DSGVTQTPKHLITATGQRVTLRCSPRSGDLSVYWYQQSLDQGLQFLIQYYNGEERAKGNILERFSAQQFPDLHSELNLSSLELGDSALYFCASSTPQGGMNTEAFFGQGTRLTVV.